One sample yielded the 30 T cell receptor beta chains listed below, sequenced in a study of cytomegalovirus exposure and HLA in healthy donors. With 60 Vbeta and 13 Jbeta primers, the PCR was carried out. TCRdb keeps only in-frame clones here, not all; method: immunoSEQ multiplex PCR. The data hold some 180,000 clones, with roughly 70% observed a single time. The sequenced sample was PBMCs. All receptors derive from a woman between 25 and 40 years old in good health and CMV-seronegative.

The rearrangement links TRBV5-1 to TRBJ2-7; D is unresolved. Germline V CDR1 and CDR2: SGHRS, YFSETQ. Trimming left V 5 bases short and J 0 bases short, with 18 bases between. This CDR3 spans 16 amino acids. CDR3 nucleotides: TGCGCCAGCAGTTGGTTGTCCAGCGCGGCCTCCTACGAGCAGTACTTC. It codes for CASSWLSSAASYEQYF. Filled out from reference TRBV5-1 and TRBJ2-7, the complete variable domain reads KAGVTQTPRYLIKTRGQQVTLSCSPISGHRSVSWYQQTPGQGLQFLFEYFSETQRNKGNFPGRFSGRQFSNSRSEMNVSTLELGDSALYLCASSWLSSAASYEQYFGPGTRLTVT.

The rearrangement links TRBV2 to TRBJ1-2, with D perhaps matching TRBD1 (5 bases). The CDR3 totals 13 residues. V was clipped by 4 bases and J by 3 bases, with 9 bases between them. Germline V gives CDR1 SNHLY, CDR2 FYNNEI. Here the CDR3 DNA reads TGTGCCAGCAGTGTAGGGGAAGACTATGGCTACACCTTC. Translated: CASSVGEDYGYTF.

As to this clone: Other DNA sequences in the same sample also yield this CDR3. This chain connects TRBV11-2 to TRBJ2-3, with D possibly matching TRBD2 (5 bases). The ends were cut back, 5 bases at V and 2 bases at J, with 11 bases in the middle. The CDR3 has 14 amino acids. Germline V gene data show CDR1 as SGHAT and CDR2 as FQNNGV. The CDR3 DNA reads as TGTGCCAGCAGCCTAACGGGGTTCACAGATACGCAGTATTTT. It yields the protein CASSLTGFTDTQYF.

The rearrangement uses TRBV19 and TRBJ2-1, with 12 positions matching TRBD2. Trimming took 3 bases from V and 7 from J; bases not matched to a gene: 7. The CDR3 length is 16 residues. Germline lookup yields CDR1 LNHDA and CDR2 SQIVND (reference sequence). The CDR3 is CASSMPRLAGVNEQFF. In nucleotides, the CDR3 is TGTGCCAGTAGTATGCCAAGACTAGCGGGAGTGAATGAGCAGTTCTTC. Complete variable domain (other parts from reference TRBV19 and TRBJ2-1): DGGITQSPKYLFRKEGQNVTLSCEQNLNHDAMYWYRQDPGQGLRLIYYSQIVNDFQKGDIAEGYSVSREKKESFPLTVTSAQKNPTAFYLCASSMPRLAGVNEQFFGPGTRLTVL.

The chain employs TRBV18 and TRBJ1-2, with D perhaps TRBD1 (5 bases). Trimming pared 1 base from V and 4 bases from J, leaving 10 bases between. Germline V gene sequence: CDR1 KGHSH, CDR2 LQKENI. The CDR3 covers 14 residues. The CDR3 spells CASSPQGLGYGYTF. CDR3 nucleotide sequence: TGTGCCAGCTCACCACAGGGGCTGGGCTATGGCTACACCTTC.

The chain has TRBV11-2 and TRBJ2-7, with 12 bases aligning to TRBD2. The V gene's germline CDR1 is SGHAT and CDR2 FQNNGV. V lost 5 bases to trimming and J lost 7 bases; unmatched junction nucleotides: 12. The CDR3 extends over 16 amino acids. CDR3: CASSATRLAGVREQYF. CDR3 nucleotides: TGTGCCAGCAGCGCAACCCGACTAGCGGGGGTGCGAGAGCAGTACTTC.

This chain connects TRBV4-1 to TRBJ2-1; TRBD2 agrees at 13 bases. V shed 1 base, J shed 9 bases, and the junction held 6 bases outside the gene matches. This CDR3 has 16 residues. The germline gives CDR1 MGHRA, CDR2 YSYEKL. This chain's CDR3 is CASSQGPGLAGPEQFF. The DNA of the CDR3 is TGCGCCAGCAGCCAAGGGCCGGGACTAGCGGGACCTGAGCAGTTCTTC.

The chain uses TRBV5-6 and TRBJ2-7; D not resolved. The germline V gene has CDR1 SGHDT and CDR2 YYEEEE. V shed 4 bases and J shed 1 base, with 12 bases lying between them. This CDR3 has 14 residues. CDR3: CASSPSFVSYEQYF. DNA of the CDR3: TGTGCCAGCAGCCCTAGTTTCGTATCCTACGAGCAGTACTTC.

V usage is TRBV7-2 and J usage is TRBJ2-1; 11 nucleotides line up with TRBD2. This CDR3 region has 19 residues. V was pared by 0 bases and J by 4 bases, with 11 bases of the junction left unmatched. Germline values: CDR1 SGHTA, CDR2 FQGNSA. CDR3 sequence (DNA): TGTGCCAGCAGCTTAGCTTTTGCCCTAGCGGGAGGCAGATACAATGAGCAGTTCTTC. Protein product: CASSLAFALAGGRYNEQFF.

V usage is TRBV7-8 and J usage is TRBJ2-1; the D is unclear. The CDR3 loop spans 13 amino acids. From germline, CDR1 is SGHVS and CDR2 FQNEAQ. V lost 5 bases and J 6 bases, leaving 11 bases between the germline ends. As DNA, the CDR3 is TGTGCCAGCAGCCCACGAACTACCAATGAGCAGTTCTTC. Translated: CASSPRTTNEQFF.

This rearrangement joins TRBV2 to TRBJ1-1, with 9 bases fitting TRBD1. CDR3 length equals 14 residues. CDR1 is SNHLY and CDR2 is FYNNEI in the germline V gene. The V segment lost 6 bases and the J segment 11 bases; nucleotides outside the gene matches: 13. In nucleotides, the CDR3 is TGTGCCAGCAGGAAGCCGGGACAGGGTGTCTTGGCTTTCTTT. Translation: CASRKPGQGVLAFF.

This chain connects TRBV4-3 to TRBJ2-5, with 7 nucleotides matching TRBD2. Trimming took 2 bases from V and 5 from J; bases not matched to a gene: 5. The CDR3 has 14 residues. Germline V CDR1 and CDR2: LGHNA, YSLEER. Written as DNA, the CDR3 is TGCGCCAGCAGCCAACGCGGGGAGGGGGAGACCCAGTACTTC. Protein: CASSQRGEGETQYF.

The chain recombines TRBV7-2 with TRBJ2-5; 9 positions match TRBD2. The CDR3 runs 15 residues. Germline V gene lookup returns CDR1 SGHTA and CDR2 FQGNSA. V shed 6 bases and J 4 bases; nucleotides not matched to a gene: 9. For the CDR3, the DNA is TGTGCCAGCAGTTATAGCGGGGGTTGGGGAGAGACCCAGTACTTC. Translated, it gives CASSYSGGWGETQYF.

The chain has TRBV27 and TRBJ1-5; D might be TRBD1 (5 bases). V lost 6 bases and J 6 bases, leaving 24 bases between the germline ends. This CDR3 region has 17 residues. The germline gives CDR1 MNHEY, CDR2 SMNVEV (reference sequence). The CDR3 sequence: CASRRLFEGAGRQPQHF. CDR3 sequence (DNA): TGTGCCAGCAGGCGCCTTTTCGAAGGGGCAGGTCGTCAGCCCCAGCATTTT.

The gene calls are TRBV27 and TRBJ1-2; D is possibly TRBD1 (6 bases). The CDR3 consists of 12 residues. The germline V and J ends were trimmed by 8 bases and 2 bases, with 9 bases remaining between them. CDR1 is MNHEY and CDR2 is SMNVEV in the germline V gene (reference sequence). CDR3 amino acids: CASGGQNYGYTF. The CDR3 DNA reads TGTGCCAGCGGGGGACAAAACTATGGCTACACCTTC.

This clone has a handful of counts. In nucleotides, the CDR3 is TGTGCCAGTAGCGATGGACAGTTCAATCAGCCCCAGCATTTT. It yields the protein CASSDGQFNQPQHF. The V and J genes are TRBV19 and TRBJ1-5; D is possibly TRBD1 (6 bases). The CDR3 totals 14 residues. Trimming left V 6 bases short and J 3 bases short, with 12 bases between. The germline V gene has CDR1 LNHDA and CDR2 SQIVND (reference sequence). The full variable domain, completed using reference TRBV19 and TRBJ1-5, is DGGITQSPKYLFRKEGQNVTLSCEQNLNHDAMYWYRQDPGQGLRLIYYSQIVNDFQKGDIAEGYSVSREKKESFPLTVTSAQKNPTAFYLCASSDGQFNQPQHFGDGTRLSIL.

V gene TRBV29-1 combines with J gene TRBJ2-1; perhaps TRBD2 as D (5 bases). Trimming shortened V by 8 bases and J by 6 bases, and 8 bases separated the two germline ends. The CDR3 consists of 10 residues. The germline V gene encodes CDR1 SQVTM and CDR2 ANQGSEA. DNA of the CDR3: TGCAGCATCCGGGGCAATGAGCAGTTCTTC. It is translated as CSIRGNEQFF.

The rearrangement links TRBV6-6 to TRBJ2-7, with a possible D match to TRBD1 (6 bases). CDR1 and CDR2 from the germline V gene are MNHNY and SVGAGI (reference sequence). Deletions cut 8 bases from V and 2 bases from J, with 16 bases between. The CDR3 totals 14 residues. The CDR3 coding sequence is TGTGCCAGCCTAGCACAGGGTGGTACCTACGAGCAGTACTTC. It encodes CASLAQGGTYEQYF.

V is TRBV5-4 and J is TRBJ1-2; the match to TRBD1 covers 9 bases. The ends lost 6 bases at V and 4 bases at J; junction bases unmatched: 10. The CDR3 is made up of 15 amino acids. Germline CDR1 is SGHNT and CDR2 is YYREEE (reference sequence). The CDR3 region has the DNA TGTGCCAGCAACCCTCGACAGGGGGTTTCCTATGGCTACACCTTC. Its protein product is CASNPRQGVSYGYTF.

The chain employs TRBV15 and TRBJ2-3; TRBD1 is a possible D gene (6 bases). Germline V gene data show CDR1 as LNHNV and CDR2 as YYDKDF (reference sequence). CDR3 length equals 17 residues. V was trimmed by 0 bases and J by 2 bases, leaving 15 bases between them. CDR3 region: CATSRDGGRGITDTQYF. The CDR3 DNA sequence: TGTGCCACCAGCAGAGATGGTGGCAGGGGAATCACAGATACGCAGTATTTT.

The CDR3 is CASSPDRGPAQPQHF. CDR3 in DNA: TGTGCCAGTAGCCCCGACAGGGGGCCGGCTCAGCCCCAGCATTTT. This chain links TRBV19 with TRBJ1-5, with TRBD1 matching over 10 bases. The CDR3 length is 15 residues. From germline, CDR1 is LNHDA and CDR2 SQIVND (reference sequence). Trimming took 6 bases from V and 6 from J; bases not matched to a gene: 8.

Only a few counts were recorded for this clone. The chain couples TRBV4-1 to TRBJ1-6; the match to TRBD1 covers 9 bases. Looked up from germline, CDR1 is MGHRA and CDR2 is YSYEKL. V was clipped by 0 bases and J by 7 bases; unmatched bases: 7. The CDR3 extends over 17 amino acids. The CDR3 loop reads CASSQEARQGGNSPLHF. CDR3 DNA: TGCGCCAGCAGCCAAGAGGCCAGACAGGGGGGAAATTCACCCCTCCACTTT.

The rearrangement links TRBV29-1 to TRBJ1-1; D call uncertain. The CDR3 spans 12 residues. V lost 3 bases, J lost 4 bases, and 9 bases lay in between. Germline CDR1 reads SQVTM; CDR2 reads ANQGSEA. In nucleotides, the CDR3 is TGCAGCGTTGAGGTCCTGAGCACTGAAGCTTTCTTT. This sequence encodes CSVEVLSTEAFF.

This chain joins TRBV20-1 and TRBJ2-3; TRBD1 might be the D (5 bases). CDR1 and CDR2 (germline): DFQATT, SNEGSKA (reference sequence). The CDR3 consists of 11 residues. V lost 5 bases, J lost 4 bases, and 7 bases lay in between. CDR3: CSAPGPDTQYF. The CDR3 DNA sequence: TGCAGTGCTCCAGGGCCAGATACGCAGTATTTT.

In this sample, this clone turned up a few times. This sequence joins TRBV5-4 and TRBJ2-1; D gene uncertain. There are 12 residues in the CDR3. CDR1 is SGHNT, CDR2 YYREEE, per germline (reference sequence). V lost 4 bases and J 5 bases, leaving 7 bases between the germline ends. Here the CDR3 DNA reads TGTGCCAGCAGCATACTAAACAATGAGCAGTTCTTC. Translating it yields CASSILNNEQFF.

The sample holds one count of this clone. The J gene is TRBJ1-6, the V gene TRBV19; 8 positions match TRBD1. In germline, CDR1 is LNHDA, CDR2 SQIVND (reference sequence). After removal of 3 bases from V and 1 base from J, the junction contained 5 bases not matched to a gene. There are 17 residues in the CDR3. The CDR3 sequence: CASSMPTGASYNSPLHF. The CDR3 region has the DNA TGTGCCAGTAGTATGCCGACAGGGGCATCCTATAATTCACCCCTCCACTTT.

Regarding this clone: The junction shows a germline mismatch at one end, possibly a read error. The chain employs TRBV7-2 and TRBJ2-1, with 11 bases lining up with TRBD2. The CDR3 spans 15 residues. The V gene's germline CDR1 is SGHTA and CDR2 FQGNSA. CDR3 residues: CASSLAGGPIGEQFF. Written as DNA, the CDR3 is TGTGCCAGCAGTTTAGCGGGAGGGCCTATTGGTGAGCAGTTCTTC.

The V and J genes are TRBV7-2 and TRBJ1-1, with 7 bases aligning to TRBD1. V lost 6 bases and J lost 10; bases outside the gene matches: 14. This CDR3 region has 14 residues. Germline loops: CDR1 SGHTA, CDR2 FQGNSA. The CDR3 loop is CASRIWGDSLGAFF. The CDR3 DNA is TGTGCCAGCAGAATTTGGGGGGACAGTCTTGGAGCTTTCTTT.

The CDR3 spells CARREDGYEQYF. In DNA, the CDR3 is TGTGCCAGGAGGGAGGACGGCTACGAGCAGTACTTC. This chain links TRBV28 with TRBJ2-7; D is possibly TRBD2 (6 bases). The CDR3 has 12 amino acids. The ends were cut back, 9 bases at V and 3 bases at J, with 12 bases in the middle. CDR1 is MDHEN and CDR2 is SYDVKM in the germline V gene.

This clone has more than one count but fewer than ten. The chain employs TRBV9 and TRBJ2-7; perhaps TRBD2 as D (6 bases). This CDR3 comprises 13 residues. Germline assignment: CDR1 SGDLS and CDR2 YYNGEE. Deletions cut 4 bases from V and 5 bases from J, with 13 bases between. In DNA form, the CDR3 reads TGTGCCAGCAGCCTCGGGACTTTCAACGAGCAGTACTTC. Residues: CASSLGTFNEQYF. The full variable domain, rest sourced from reference TRBV9 and TRBJ2-7, is DSGVTQTPKHLITATGQRVTLRCSPRSGDLSVYWYQQSLDQGLQFLIQYYNGEERAKGNILERFSAQQFPDLHSELNLSSLELGDSALYFCASSLGTFNEQYFGPGTRLTVT.